The clone carrying this TCR beta chain was seen once. Antigen: not known. The data were taken from a study of T cell responses to AZD1222 COVID-19 vaccine. The data were produced by immunoSEQ multiplex PCR, yet TCRdb's version contains in-frame clones alone and is incomplete. The sample comprises more than 50,000 clones, around 79% of which are singletons, and around 25% rests with the top ten. CDR1 is GTSNPN, CDR2 SVGIG, per germline (reference sequence). This CDR3 is 15 amino acids long. Trimming took 2 bases from V and 0 from J, leaving 13 bases between them. Study-wide results and limits: Repertoire samples came only from after the peak T cell response. Increased Spike-specific TCR breadth and depth were observed after two AZD1222 doses. Most donors were white British and more were female, and clonal diversity was possibly underestimated.

The chain uses TRBV30 and TRBJ1-1; no clear D gene. The input for sequencing was peripheral blood, taken on day 0 of MenACWY control vaccination. The clonotype originates from an adult in good health. The CDR3 nucleotides are TGTGCCTGGAGTTCCAACGGACGGTTGAACACTGAAGCTTTCTTT. Its protein product is CAWSSNGRLNTEAFF.